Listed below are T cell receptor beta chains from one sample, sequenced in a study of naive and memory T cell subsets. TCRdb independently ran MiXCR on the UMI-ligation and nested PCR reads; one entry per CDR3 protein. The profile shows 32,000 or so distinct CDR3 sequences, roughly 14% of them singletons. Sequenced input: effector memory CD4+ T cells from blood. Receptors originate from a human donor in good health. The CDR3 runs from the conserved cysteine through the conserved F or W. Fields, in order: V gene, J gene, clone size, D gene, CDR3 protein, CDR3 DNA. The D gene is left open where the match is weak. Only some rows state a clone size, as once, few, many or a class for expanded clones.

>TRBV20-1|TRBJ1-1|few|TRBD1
CSASSGGVGNTEAFF
TGCAGTGCTAGTTCAGGGGGCGTAGGGAACACTGAAGCTTTCTTT
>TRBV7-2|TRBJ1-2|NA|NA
CASSLTKTGNYGYTF
TGTGCCAGCAGCTTAACAAAAACAGGGAACTATGGCTACACCTTC
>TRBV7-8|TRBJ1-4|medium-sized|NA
CASSQSQSAAEKLFF
TGTGCCAGCAGCCAAAGTCAGTCCGCGGCTGAAAAACTGTTTTTT
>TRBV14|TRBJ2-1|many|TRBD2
CASSQFSGGYNEQFF
TGTGCCAGCAGCCAATTTAGCGGGGGATACAATGAGCAGTTCTTC
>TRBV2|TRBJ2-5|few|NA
CASSEALGGRSETQYF
TGTGCCAGCAGTGAAGCGCTTGGGGGGAGGTCAGAGACCCAGTACTTC
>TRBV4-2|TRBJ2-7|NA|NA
CASSPGTFIYEQYF
TGTGCCAGCAGCCCGGGGACTTTCATCTACGAGCAGTACTTC
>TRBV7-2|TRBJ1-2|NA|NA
CASSLPFGGAGYTF
TGTGCCAGCAGCTTACCTTTCGGGGGAGCTGGCTACACCTTC
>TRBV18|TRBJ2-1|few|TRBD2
CASSPLTSGSSYNEQFF
TGTGCCAGCTCACCACTGACTAGCGGAAGCTCCTACAATGAGCAGTTCTTC
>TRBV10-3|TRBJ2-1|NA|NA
CAISEGPAYNEQFF
TGTGCCATCAGTGAGGGTCCAGCCTACAATGAGCAGTTCTTC
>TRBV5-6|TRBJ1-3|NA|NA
CASSWGQGVSGNTIYF
TGTGCCAGCAGCTGGGGGCAGGGAGTCTCTGGAAACACCATATATTTT
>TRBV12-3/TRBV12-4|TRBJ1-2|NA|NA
CASTTTGYSYGYTF
TGTGCCAGCACTACTACAGGGTACAGCTATGGCTACACCTTC
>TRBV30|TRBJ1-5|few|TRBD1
CAWSFTGDQPQHF
TGTGCCTGGAGCTTTACAGGGGACCAGCCCCAGCATTTT
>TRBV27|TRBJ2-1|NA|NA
CASSSRALSSYNEQFF
TGTGCCAGCAGTTCCCGGGCCCTGAGCTCCTACAATGAGCAGTTCTTC
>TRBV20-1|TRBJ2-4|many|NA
CSAGGLANIQYF
TGCAGTGCGGGGGGTCTTGCAAACATTCAGTACTTC
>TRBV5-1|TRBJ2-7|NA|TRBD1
CASRTDRAHEQYF
TGCGCCAGTAGAACAGACAGGGCCCACGAGCAGTACTTC
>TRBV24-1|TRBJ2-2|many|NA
CATSAGRTGRGTGELFF
TGTGCCACCAGTGCCGGCCGGACAGGGAGGGGCACCGGGGAGCTGTTTTTT
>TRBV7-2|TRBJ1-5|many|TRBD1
CASSFAGQGFNQPQHF
TGTGCCAGCAGCTTTGCGGGACAGGGCTTCAATCAGCCCCAGCATTTT
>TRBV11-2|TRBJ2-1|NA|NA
CASSLATTRYNEQFF
TGTGCCAGCAGCTTAGCGACTACCCGTTACAATGAGCAGTTCTTC
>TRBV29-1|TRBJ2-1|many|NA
CSVTDLGEQFF
TGCAGCGTCACAGACCTTGGGGAGCAGTTCTTC
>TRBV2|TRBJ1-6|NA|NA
CASSKDIQSPLHF
TGTGCCAGCAGTAAGGACATTCAGTCACCCCTCCACTTT
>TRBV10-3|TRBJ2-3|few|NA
CAIKGGSHSTDTQYF
TGTGCCATCAAGGGGGGTAGCCACAGCACAGATACGCAGTATTTT
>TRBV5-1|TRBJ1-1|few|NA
CASSLTIGVRSQNTEAFF
TGCGCCAGCAGCTTGACCATCGGGGTTCGGTCTCAGAACACTGAAGCTTTCTTT
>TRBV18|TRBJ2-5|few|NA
CASSRAVEETQYF
TGTGCCAGCTCACGGGCAGTAGAAGAGACCCAGTACTTC
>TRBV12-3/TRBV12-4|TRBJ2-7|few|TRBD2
CASRLAGGRTGEQYF
TGTGCCAGCAGGCTAGCGGGAGGGCGCACGGGGGAGCAGTACTTC
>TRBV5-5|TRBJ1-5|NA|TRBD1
CASRQGANDQPQHF
TGTGCCAGCAGACAGGGGGCCAACGATCAGCCCCAGCATTTT
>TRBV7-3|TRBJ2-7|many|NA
CASSLSQRDEQYF
TGTGCCAGCAGCCTTAGTCAAAGGGATGAGCAGTACTTC
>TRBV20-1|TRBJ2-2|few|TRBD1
CSARDPGQGSFGELFF
TGCAGTGCTAGAGATCCGGGACAGGGATCATTCGGGGAGCTGTTTTTT
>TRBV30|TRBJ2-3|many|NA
CAWEDTDTQYF
TGTGCCTGGGAGGACACAGATACGCAGTATTTT
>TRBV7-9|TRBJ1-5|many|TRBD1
CASSPGQFPWPQHF
TGTGCCAGCAGCCCGGGACAGTTCCCGTGGCCCCAGCATTTT
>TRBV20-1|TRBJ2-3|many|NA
CSAGAREWGTDTQYF
TGCAGTGCTGGCGCGAGGGAGTGGGGCACAGATACGCAGTATTTT
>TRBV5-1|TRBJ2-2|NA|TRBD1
CASSIAGGANTGELFF
TGCGCCAGCAGCATCGCAGGGGGCGCGAACACCGGGGAGCTGTTTTTT
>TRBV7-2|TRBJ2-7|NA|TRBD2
CASSPSRLAGEYEQYF
TGTGCCAGCAGCCCCAGCCGGCTAGCGGGAGAATACGAGCAGTACTTC
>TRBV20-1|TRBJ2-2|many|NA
CSARQGGTGELFF
TGCAGTGCTAGACAGGGCGGTACCGGGGAGCTGTTTTTT
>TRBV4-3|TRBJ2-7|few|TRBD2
CASSQGAGGGSYEQYF
TGCGCCAGCAGCCAAGGGGCCGGCGGGGGCTCCTACGAGCAGTACTTC
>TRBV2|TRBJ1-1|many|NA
CASSAMGEAFF
TGTGCCAGCAGCGCTATGGGCGAAGCTTTCTTT
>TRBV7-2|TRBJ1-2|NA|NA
CASSLVAAGGYTF
TGTGCCAGCAGCTTAGTGGCCGCCGGGGGCTACACCTTC
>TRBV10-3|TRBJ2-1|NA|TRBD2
CAISEKNSGSSYNEQFF
TGTGCCATCAGTGAGAAAAATAGCGGGAGCTCCTACAATGAGCAGTTCTTC
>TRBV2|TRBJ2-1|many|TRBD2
CASIRDGLAGNEQFF
TGTGCCAGCATCCGGGATGGACTAGCGGGAAATGAGCAGTTCTTC
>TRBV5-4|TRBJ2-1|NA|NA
CASSLGLVYEQFF
TGTGCCAGCAGCTTGGGACTAGTCTATGAGCAGTTCTTC
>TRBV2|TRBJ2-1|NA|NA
CASSTYSYNEQFF
TGTGCCAGCTCCACCTACTCCTACAATGAGCAGTTCTTC
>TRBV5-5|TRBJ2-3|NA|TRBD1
CASSFGQGPGQYF
TGTGCCAGCAGCTTCGGACAGGGGCCCGGGCAGTATTTT
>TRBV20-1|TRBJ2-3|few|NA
CSGSTGASTDTQYF
TGCAGTGGTTCGACTGGTGCTAGCACAGATACGCAGTATTTT
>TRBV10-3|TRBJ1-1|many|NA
CAISERSVDTEAFF
TGTGCCATCAGTGAGAGAAGCGTCGACACTGAAGCTTTCTTT
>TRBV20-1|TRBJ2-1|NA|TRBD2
CSARDRVSGRTEQFF
TGCAGTGCTAGAGATAGGGTTAGCGGGAGAACTGAGCAGTTCTTC
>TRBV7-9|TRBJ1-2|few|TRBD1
CASSLPTGQKYGYTF
TGTGCCAGCAGCTTACCAACGGGACAGAAATATGGCTACACCTTC
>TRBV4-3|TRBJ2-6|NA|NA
CASSQAYREAVGANVLTF
TGCGCCAGCAGCCAAGCCTACAGGGAAGCGGTTGGGGCCAACGTCCTGACTTTC
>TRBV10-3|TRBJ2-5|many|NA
CAINPGPEETQYF
TGTGCCATCAACCCGGGCCCCGAGGAGACCCAGTACTTC
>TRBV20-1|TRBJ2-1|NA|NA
CSARRDGGPNEQFF
TGCAGTGCTAGACGGGACGGGGGTCCCAATGAGCAGTTCTTC
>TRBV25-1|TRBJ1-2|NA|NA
CASSGDGPPSAHGYTF
TGTGCCAGCAGTGGGGACGGACCTCCTTCGGCCCATGGCTACACCTTC
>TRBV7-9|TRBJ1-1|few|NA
CASSPSTAPLHEAFF
TGTGCCAGCAGCCCCTCGACAGCGCCCCTACATGAAGCTTTCTTT
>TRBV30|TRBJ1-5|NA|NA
CAWSVRNGNQPQHF
TGTGCCTGGAGTGTACGAAACGGCAATCAGCCCCAGCATTTT
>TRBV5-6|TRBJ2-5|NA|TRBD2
CASSLRRTSGQETQYF
TGTGCCAGCAGCTTAAGGCGCACTAGCGGACAAGAGACCCAGTACTTC
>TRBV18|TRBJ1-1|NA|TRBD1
CASSQGTEMNTEAFF
TGTGCCAGCTCACAAGGGACAGAAATGAACACTGAAGCTTTCTTT